The clone carrying this T cell receptor beta chain came up a few times. Its antigen is not identified. This specimen comes from a study of CD8 T cells in ankylosing spondylitis. From the 5' RACE reads, TCRdb called clonotypes with MiXCR, one entry per CDR3 protein. In the table there are approximately 110,000 distinct CDR3 sequences, 24% of which are singletons. The CDR3 length is 13 residues. Germline-derived CDR1 and CDR2 are SQVTM and ANQGSEA. Losses at the gene ends were 6 bases for V and 6 bases for J; bases not matched to a gene: 10. General study points: Several of the motif variants were reported before in synovial fluid and blood from reactive arthritis.

This clonotype was obtained from a male donor with ankylosing spondylitis. The sample taken for sequencing was synovial fluid, either unsorted or a sorted T cell fraction (not recorded which). The chain employs TRBV29-1 and TRBJ1-1; 7 bases are a match to TRBD1. CDR3 loop: CSVRKQGSAEAFF. The CDR3, as DNA: TGCAGCGTGCGTAAACAGGGGTCCGCTGAAGCTTTCTTT. Together with reference TRBV29-1 and TRBJ1-1, the CDR3 gives the full variable domain: SAVISQKPSRDICQRGTSLTIQCQVDSQVTMMFWYRQQPGQSLTLIATANQGSEATYESGFVIDKFPISRPNLTFSTLTVSNMSPEDSSIYLCSVRKQGSAEAFFGQGTRLTVV.